Each of the 22 T cell receptor beta chains below was sequenced from the same sample in a study of cytomegalovirus exposure and HLA in healthy donors. PCR was performed using 60 Vbeta and 13 Jbeta primers. Assay: immunoSEQ multiplex PCR; the TCRdb copy retains only in-frame clones and omits some. Here the sample spans under 200,000 clones, 60% to 80% being singletons. Sequences were obtained from PBMCs. These receptors originate from a woman between 25 and 40 years old in good health and CMV-seronegative.

The rearrangement uses TRBV9 and TRBJ2-5, with D possibly matching TRBD2 (7 bases). The CDR3 is 16 residues long. In germline, CDR1 is SGDLS, CDR2 YYNGEE. Deletions cut 4 bases from V and 1 base from J, with 17 bases between. DNA of the CDR3: TGTGCCAGCAGCCCCCTGTGGGGGGGGCTCCAAGAGACCCAGTACTTC. It encodes CASSPLWGGLQETQYF.

This clone has only a few counts. The chain is built from TRBV19 and TRBJ2-2; a possible D gene is TRBD1 (5 bases). The CDR3 consists of 15 residues. The V end lost 4 bases, the J end lost 4 bases, and 13 bases lay between the germline ends. Germline CDR1 reads LNHDA; CDR2 reads SQIVND (reference sequence). CDR3 DNA sequence: TGTGCCAGTAGTAGTACAGGTTCGCGCACCGGGGAGCTGTTTTTT. This sequence encodes CASSSTGSRTGELFF.

The chain links TRBV27 to TRBJ2-3, with D maybe TRBD1 (5 bases). Germline loops: CDR1 MNHEY, CDR2 SMNVEV (reference sequence). The CDR3 has 14 residues. V was shortened by 6 bases and J by 2 bases, with 12 bases between the two germline ends. As DNA, the CDR3 is TGTGCCAGCAGGGCAAGGGGTTACACAGATACGCAGTATTTT. Translating gives CASRARGYTDTQYF.

The CDR3 is CASAGGISGNTIYF. The CDR3, as DNA: TGTGCCAGTGCTGGGGGCATTTCTGGAAACACCATATATTTT. The chain is built from TRBV7-2 and TRBJ1-3; D might be TRBD1 (6 bases). The germline V gene has CDR1 SGHTA and CDR2 FQGNSA. Trimming removed 9 bases from V and 1 base from J, with 13 bases in between. The CDR3 loop spans 14 amino acids.

The chain employs TRBV6-1 and TRBJ1-5; possibly TRBD1 for D (5 bases). V lost 2 bases, J lost 6 bases, and 11 bases lay in between. CDR1 is MNHNS, CDR2 SASEGT, per germline. The CDR3 covers 14 residues. CDR3 nucleotides: TGTGCCAGCAGTGAATCTCACGGGGGTCAGCCCCAGCATTTT. This translates into CASSESHGGQPQHF.

V gene TRBV6-4 combines with J gene TRBJ1-2; tentative D call: TRBD1 (5 bases). The V and J ends lost 5 bases and 2 bases respectively, with 12 bases between them. The CDR3 extends over 14 amino acids. In germline, CDR1 is MRHNA, CDR2 SNTAGT. The CDR3 DNA follows: TGTGCCAGCAGTCTTAACCGGGGGAACTATGGCTACACCTTC. Its protein product is CASSLNRGNYGYTF.

In DNA, the CDR3 is TGTGCCTGGAGTTTGGCGGACGGGGATCTAACGATAACTAATGAAAAACTGTTTTTT. Its translation is CAWSLADGDLTITNEKLFF. This rearrangement joins TRBV30 to TRBJ1-4; no firm D call. The V end lost 2 bases, the J end lost 1 base, and 23 bases lay between the germline ends. Germline V gives CDR1 GTSNPN, CDR2 SVGIG (reference sequence). The CDR3 loop spans 19 amino acids.

A single count supports this clone. The V gene is TRBV15, the J gene TRBJ2-7, with 8 bases identical to TRBD1. The CDR3 is made up of 16 amino acids. The V and J ends lost 3 bases and 5 bases, in that order; junction bases with no gene match: 12. CDR1 and CDR2 from the germline V gene are LNHNV and YYDKDF (reference sequence). As DNA, the CDR3 is TGTGCCACCAGCAGGCTGACAGGGGCGCGTTTTAACGAGCAGTACTTC. Encoded protein: CATSRLTGARFNEQYF.

This clone was seen more than once but under ten times. J is TRBJ2-5 and V is TRBV6-1, with 7 bases fitting TRBD2. The trim removed 8 bases at V and 7 bases at J, leaving 10 bases unmatched. The CDR3 contains 13 residues. The V gene's germline CDR1 is MNHNS and CDR2 SASEGT. The CDR3 nucleotides are TGTGCCAGCGCAACGGGGAGGGTAGGGACCCAGTACTTC. Translation: CASATGRVGTQYF.

This clone was seen only a few times. The rearrangement uses TRBV5-1 and TRBJ2-7; 7 bases match TRBD1. V was clipped by 4 bases and J by 1 base; unmatched bases: 5. Germline CDR1 reads SGHRS; CDR2 reads YFSETQ. The CDR3 runs 14 residues. The CDR3, as DNA: TGCGCCAGCAGCCGGGACAGCCTTTCCTACGAGCAGTACTTC. Translation gives CASSRDSLSYEQYF.

This clone was recorded a few times. In DNA, the CDR3 is TGTGCCAGCAGTTATCTGCAGGATGAAAAACTGTTTTTT. Amino acid sequence: CASSYLQDEKLFF. The chain uses TRBV6-5 and TRBJ1-4; no clear D. Trimming shortened V by 3 bases and J by 6 bases, and 8 bases separated the two germline ends. The CDR3 contains 13 residues. Per germline, CDR1 MNHEY and CDR2 SVGAGI.

This chain joins TRBV28 and TRBJ1-6; possible D gene TRBD1, 5 bases. Germline CDR1 is MDHEN and CDR2 is SYDVKM. The CDR3 covers 14 residues. The V end was cut by 7 bases, the J end by 5 bases, with 12 bases between. CDR3 sequence: CASIPGWDNSPLHF. The DNA for the CDR3 is TGTGCCAGCATCCCAGGGTGGGATAATTCACCCCTCCACTTT. The full variable domain, completed using reference TRBV28 and TRBJ1-6, is DVKVTQSSRYLVKRTGEKVFLECVQDMDHENMFWYRQDPGLGLRLIYFSYDVKMKEKGDIPEGYSVSREKKERFSLILESASTNQTSMYLCASIPGWDNSPLHFGNGTRLTVT.

V and J are TRBV2 and TRBJ1-5; TRBD1 agrees at 9 bases. This CDR3 spans 15 amino acids. Germline values: CDR1 SNHLY, CDR2 FYNNEI. J was trimmed by 10 bases and V by 5 bases; bases with no gene match: 12. The CDR3 bases are TGTGCCAGCAGTACACGGGACAGGGCCGCGGGACCCCAGCATTTT. Its translation: CASSTRDRAAGPQHF.

This rearrangement joins TRBV5-6 to TRBJ1-1; tentatively, D is TRBD1 (5 bases). Germline values: CDR1 SGHDT, CDR2 YYEEEE. The CDR3 totals 18 residues. Trimming shortened V by 2 bases and J by 2 bases, and 22 bases separated the two germline ends. The CDR3 loop reads CASSFWYGRVRVNTEAFF. CDR3 coding DNA: TGTGCCAGCAGCTTTTGGTACGGCAGGGTACGGGTAAACACTGAAGCTTTCTTT.

The chain joins TRBV2 to TRBJ1-1; TRBD1 is a possible D gene (6 bases). The CDR3 has 16 amino acids. The germline gives CDR1 SNHLY, CDR2 FYNNEI. V lost 8 bases and J 3 bases, leaving 22 bases between the germline ends. The CDR3 DNA reads as TGTGCCAGCTTAAGTTGGGGGGGCGAGTTTGACACTGAAGCTTTCTTT. Protein: CASLSWGGEFDTEAFF.

The chain couples TRBV10-3 to TRBJ2-1; 9 bases agree with TRBD2. V trimming: 6 bases; J trimming: 7 bases; junction bases outside the gene matches: 7. Germline loops: CDR1 ENHRY, CDR2 SYGVKD. The CDR3 sequence is 14 residues long. The CDR3 loop reads CAISGLARSNEQFF. CDR3 nucleotide sequence: TGTGCCATCAGCGGACTAGCGAGATCGAATGAGCAGTTCTTC.

Comment on this clone: Other nucleotide sequences in the sample specify the same CDR3. The chain uses TRBV5-1 and TRBJ1-1; D is ambiguous. This CDR3 comprises 13 residues. Germline values: CDR1 SGHRS, CDR2 YFSETQ. The V and J ends lost 3 bases and 1 base respectively, with 7 bases between them. CDR3 DNA: TGCGCCAGCAGCTCCTCCAGGAACACTGAAGCTTTCTTT. It encodes CASSSSRNTEAFF.

This CDR3 reads CASSLAVLAGFQETQYF. CDR3 in DNA: TGCGCCAGCAGCTTGGCCGTTCTAGCGGGGTTCCAAGAGACCCAGTACTTC. The gene calls are TRBV5-1 and TRBJ2-5; TRBD2 aligns across 9 bases. The junction had 7 bases not matched to a gene; V was cut back by 0 bases and J by 1 base. Germline CDR1 and CDR2: SGHRS and YFSETQ. This CDR3 has 17 amino acids.

The DNA of the CDR3 is TGTGCCAGCATTAATCAGGGGGGAGAGACCCAGTACTTC. It is translated as CASINQGGETQYF. The chain is built from TRBV2 and TRBJ2-5; a weak D match, TRBD1 (7 bases). Per germline, CDR1 SNHLY and CDR2 FYNNEI. Trimming removed 7 bases at V and 4 bases at J, with 13 bases between. The CDR3 runs to 13 residues. Full variable domain (outside the CDR3, taken from reference TRBV2 and TRBJ2-5): EPEVTQTPSHQVTQMGQEVILRCVPISNHLYFYWYRQILGQKVEFLVSFYNNEISEKSEIFDDQFSVERPDGSNFTLKIRSTKLEDSAMYFCASINQGGETQYFGPGTRLLVL.

J is TRBJ2-7 and V is TRBV27, with 10 bases lining up with TRBD1. V trimming: 1 base; J trimming: 6 bases; junction bases outside the gene matches: 15. The CDR3 sequence is 18 residues long. Germline-derived CDR1 and CDR2 are MNHEY and SMNVEV (reference sequence). CDR3 DNA sequence: TGTGCCAGCAGTTTATGGGACAGGGGTTTGCCCCCGTGCGTCGAGCAGTACTTC. This sequence encodes CASSLWDRGLPPCVEQYF.

CDR3 loop: CASRRGNTGGNQPQHF. For the CDR3, the DNA is TGTGCCAGCAGGCGAGGAAACACCGGTGGGAATCAGCCCCAGCATTTT. The J gene is TRBJ1-5, the V gene TRBV27, with no clear D. This CDR3 is built from 16 residues. V gave up 6 bases and J gave up 4 bases, with 19 bases separating them. Germline V lookup: CDR1 MNHEY, CDR2 SMNVEV (reference sequence).

CDR3 sequence: CASSEAGGTDTQYF. CDR3 coding DNA: TGTGCCAGCAGTGAAGCGGGGGGGACAGATACGCAGTATTTT. The genes are TRBV25-1 and TRBJ2-3; the match to TRBD2 covers 9 bases. The CDR3 has 14 residues. The V segment lost 2 bases and the J segment 3 bases; nucleotides outside the gene matches: 0. Per germline, CDR1 MGHDK and CDR2 SYGVNS.